The 19 T cell receptor beta chains in this list originate from one sample, sequenced in a study of early T cells in non-severe SARS-CoV-2 infection. A single record per CDR3 protein comes from TCRdb applying MiXCR to the 5' RACE reads. The sample lists tens of thousands of distinct CDR3 sequences; 6% to 9.5% were seen once. This specimen was whole blood, taken at baseline. Source of these receptors: an adult who was a healthcare worker with PCR-confirmed SARS-CoV-2 infection or an uninfected control (not recorded which).

The V and J genes are TRBV14 and TRBJ2-2; no reliable D call. Germline V gene data show CDR1 as SGHDN and CDR2 as FVKESK. CDR3 length: 13 amino acids. V lost 1 base and J lost 8, with 8 bases in between. Written as DNA, the CDR3 is TGTGCCAGCAGCCAAGCGAGGTCGGGGGAGCTGTTTTTT. Translation: CASSQARSGELFF.

The table lists this clonotype with many counts. The genes are TRBV11-2 and TRBJ2-7; 7 bases agree with TRBD1. After removal of 5 bases from V and 4 bases from J, the junction contained 5 bases not matched to a gene. From germline, CDR1 is SGHAT and CDR2 FQNNGV. This CDR3 spans 13 amino acids. The CDR3 region has the DNA TGTGCCAGCAGCCCCGGGACAGCATACGAGCAGTACTTC. It is translated as CASSPGTAYEQYF.

The DNA for the CDR3 is TGCGCCAGCAGCGATGGGGCGGGCAGCTACGAGCAGTACTTC. Translating it yields CASSDGAGSYEQYF. V gene TRBV5-1 combines with J gene TRBJ2-7; D is perhaps TRBD1 or TRBD2 (5 bases each). V lost 4 bases, J lost 3 bases, and 14 bases lay in between. The germline V gene encodes CDR1 SGHRS and CDR2 YFSETQ. This CDR3 region has 14 residues.

Only one count was recorded for this clonotype. V and J are TRBV5-1 and TRBJ1-1; 7 nucleotides line up with TRBD1. V was clipped by 6 bases and J by 5 bases; unmatched bases: 10. Germline V lookup: CDR1 SGHRS, CDR2 YFSETQ. The CDR3 spans 14 residues. The CDR3 loop reads CASTIEGARTEAFF. The CDR3 nucleotides read TGCGCCAGCACCATTGAGGGGGCAAGGACTGAAGCTTTCTTT.

The rearrangement links TRBV12-3 or TRBV12-4 to TRBJ1-1; a possible D gene is TRBD1 (6 bases). V lost 5 bases to trimming and J lost 6 bases, with 19 bases between them. The CDR3 spans 15 residues. This chain's CDR3 is CASSAHRAEDPEAFF. The CDR3 coding sequence is TGTGCCAGCAGTGCCCACAGGGCTGAGGATCCTGAAGCTTTCTTT.

This clonotype appeared a few times. The chain couples TRBV12-3 or TRBV12-4 to TRBJ2-7; D assignment may be TRBD1 or TRBD2 (6 bases each). The CDR3 is made up of 15 amino acids. V lost 6 bases and J 1 base, leaving 16 bases between the germline ends. This chain's CDR3 is CASRLGSGASYEQYF. The CDR3 DNA is TGTGCCAGCAGATTGGGATCGGGGGCTTCCTACGAGCAGTACTTC.

V gene TRBV6-5 combines with J gene TRBJ2-7; no clear D gene. The CDR3 has 12 amino acids. Per germline, CDR1 MNHEY and CDR2 SVGAGI. V lost 8 bases and J lost 7, with 15 bases in between. The CDR3 DNA sequence: TGTGCCAGCCAAGACCCACTACGGGAGCAGTACTTC. Translated: CASQDPLREQYF.

The CDR3 is CASSPSRASGGARPNEQFF. The CDR3 DNA reads TGTGCCAGCAGTCCCTCCCGGGCTAGCGGGGGGGCCCGGCCCAATGAGCAGTTCTTC. This rearrangement joins TRBV12-3 or TRBV12-4 to TRBJ2-1; 12 bases align to TRBD2. Trimming at V came to 5 bases and at J to 6 bases, leaving 17 bases not matched to a gene. The CDR3 is 19 residues long.

This clonotype was detected ten times or more. The gene calls are TRBV12-3 or TRBV12-4 and TRBJ2-3; no clear D gene. With 5 bases removed from V and 2 bases from J, the gap between germline ends came to 17 bases. This CDR3 contains 16 residues. DNA of the CDR3: TGTGCCAGCAGTCCATCAACCCAACACTACACAGATACGCAGTATTTT. Its translation: CASSPSTQHYTDTQYF.

Ten or more counts support this clonotype. The chain combines TRBV7-9 with TRBJ1-1; 10 nucleotides line up with TRBD1. Trimming removed 4 bases from V and 3 bases from J; junction bases left unmatched: 8. Germline-derived CDR1 and CDR2 are SEHNR and FQNEAQ (reference sequence). This CDR3 has 16 residues. The CDR3 DNA reads TGTGCCAGCAGCTCCGGGACAGGGGTCCCCGACACTGAAGCTTTCTTT. This encodes CASSSGTGVPDTEAFF.

The rearrangement joins TRBV10-3 to TRBJ2-2; perhaps TRBD2 as D (5 bases). This CDR3 comprises 14 residues. V was trimmed by 10 bases and J by 4 bases, leaving 16 bases between them. CDR1 and CDR2 from the germline V gene are ENHRY and SYGVKD. The CDR3 DNA is TGTGCCAGCGGGCCAGCTGGCGGCACCGGGGAGCTGTTTTTT. Its protein product is CASGPAGGTGELFF.

Many counts were recorded for this clonotype. Written as DNA, the CDR3 is TGTGCCAGCAGTTACGGTGGGTTCGACACCGGGGAGCTGTTTTTT. Its translation: CASSYGGFDTGELFF. This chain connects TRBV6-2 or TRBV6-3 to TRBJ2-2; D is uncertain. This CDR3 spans 15 amino acids. The ends were cut back, 2 bases at V and 3 bases at J, with 10 bases in the middle. The V gene's germline CDR1 is MNHEY and CDR2 SVGEGT.

This clonotype has ten or more counts. The chain links TRBV18 to TRBJ1-1, with D tentatively TRBD1 (6 bases). Trimming took off 4 bases at V and 1 base at J, with 13 bases between the two ends. Per germline, CDR1 KGHSH and CDR2 LQKENI. This CDR3 contains 15 residues. The CDR3 sequence is CASSLAGTTNTEAFF. Here the CDR3 DNA reads TGTGCCAGCTCACTAGCAGGGACAACGAACACTGAAGCTTTCTTT.

This chain links TRBV5-4 with TRBJ2-1, with 7 bases matching TRBD2. V lost 2 bases to trimming and J lost 3 bases; unmatched junction nucleotides: 8. Germline V gene lookup returns CDR1 SGHNT and CDR2 YYREEE (reference sequence). The CDR3 totals 16 residues. CDR3 coding DNA: TGTGCCAGCAGCTTTCCTGGGCTAGCGGACTACAATGAGCAGTTCTTC. This codes for CASSFPGLADYNEQFF. The full variable domain, in which reference TRBV5-4 and TRBJ2-1 provide the parts outside the CDR3, is ETGVTQSPTHLIKTRGQQVTLRCSSQSGHNTVSWYQQALGQGPQFIFQYYREEENGRGNFPPRFSGLQFPNYSSELNVNALELDDSALYLCASSFPGLADYNEQFFGPGTRLTVL.

The chain employs TRBV4-3 and TRBJ2-5, with a possible D match to TRBD2 (6 bases). The CDR3 runs 14 residues. Trimming took 2 bases from V and 7 from J, leaving 14 bases between them. Germline loops: CDR1 LGHNA, CDR2 YSLEER. The CDR3, as DNA: TGCGCCAGCAGCCAAAGGCAGGACGGGGGGACCCAGTACTTC. It yields the protein CASSQRQDGGTQYF.

In this sample, this clonotype turned up many times. The DNA of the CDR3 is TGCAGTGCTAGAGGGCTTCTAGCTACCGGGGAGCTGTTTTTT. This encodes CSARGLLATGELFF. The chain carries TRBV20-1 and TRBJ2-2, with D perhaps TRBD2 (5 bases). The germline CDR1 and CDR2 sequences are DFQATT and SNEGSKA (reference sequence). The germline V and J ends were trimmed by 1 base and 5 bases, with 11 bases remaining between them. The CDR3 length is 14 residues.

For this clonotype: A much larger clone lies one base from this, so it may be a read error. V usage is TRBV3-1 and J usage is TRBJ2-3, with TRBD1 matching over 9 bases. Unmatched junction bases numbered 8, after V lost 5 bases and J lost 5 bases. The CDR3 is 15 residues long. Per the germline V gene, CDR1 is LGHDT and CDR2 is YNNKEL (reference sequence). The CDR3 DNA follows: TGTGCCAGCAGCTCGCCGGGACAGGGAGTAGATACGCAGTATTTT. It is translated as CASSSPGQGVDTQYF.

This clonotype has just a few counts. The genes are TRBV5-1 and TRBJ2-5, with TRBD1 identical over 8 bases. The CDR3 extends over 15 amino acids. Germline values: CDR1 SGHRS, CDR2 YFSETQ. V lost 3 bases, J lost 6 bases, and 10 bases stayed unmatched. The CDR3 spells CASSSPQGAGKTQYF. The CDR3 DNA reads TGCGCCAGCAGCTCTCCTCAGGGGGCTGGGAAGACCCAGTACTTC.

The V and J genes are TRBV12-3 or TRBV12-4 and TRBJ1-3; D gene uncertain. The CDR3 contains 15 residues. With 3 bases removed from V and 4 bases from J, the gap between germline ends came to 13 bases. Here the CDR3 reads CASSLNTGKGNTIYF. CDR3 in DNA: TGTGCCAGCAGTTTGAACACCGGGAAAGGAAACACCATATATTTT.